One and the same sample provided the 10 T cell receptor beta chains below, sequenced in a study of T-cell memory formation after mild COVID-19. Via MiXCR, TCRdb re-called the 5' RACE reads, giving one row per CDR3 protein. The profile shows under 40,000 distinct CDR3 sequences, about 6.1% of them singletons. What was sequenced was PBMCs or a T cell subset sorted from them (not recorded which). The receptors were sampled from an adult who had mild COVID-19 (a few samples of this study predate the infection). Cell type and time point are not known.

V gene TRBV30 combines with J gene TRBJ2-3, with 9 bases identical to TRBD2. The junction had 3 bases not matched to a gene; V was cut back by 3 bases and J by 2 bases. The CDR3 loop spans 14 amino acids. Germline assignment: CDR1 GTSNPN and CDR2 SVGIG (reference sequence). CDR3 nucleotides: TGTGCCTGGAGGGGACTAGCCGTCACAGATACGCAGTATTTT. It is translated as CAWRGLAVTDTQYF.

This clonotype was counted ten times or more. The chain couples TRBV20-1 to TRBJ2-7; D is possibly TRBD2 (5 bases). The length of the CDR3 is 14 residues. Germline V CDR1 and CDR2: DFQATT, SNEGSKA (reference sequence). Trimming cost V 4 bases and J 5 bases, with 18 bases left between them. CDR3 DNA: TGCAGTGCTATACCCCCGAGAGGGATCAACGAGCAGTACTTC. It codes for CSAIPPRGINEQYF.

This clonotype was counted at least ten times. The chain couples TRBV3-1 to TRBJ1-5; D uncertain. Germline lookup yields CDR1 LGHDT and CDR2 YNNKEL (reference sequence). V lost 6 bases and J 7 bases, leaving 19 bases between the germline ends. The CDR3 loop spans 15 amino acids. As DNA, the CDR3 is TGTGCCAGCAGTCAAATGCCGGGGTTGGGACAGCCCCAGCATTTT. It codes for CASSQMPGLGQPQHF.

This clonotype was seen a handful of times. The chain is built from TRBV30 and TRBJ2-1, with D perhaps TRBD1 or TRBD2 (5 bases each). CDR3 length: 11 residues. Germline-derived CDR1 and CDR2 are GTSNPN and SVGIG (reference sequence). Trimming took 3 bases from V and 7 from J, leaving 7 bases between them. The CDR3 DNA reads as TGTGCCTGGAGCGGGGCTAATGAGCAGTTCTTC. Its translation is CAWSGANEQFF.

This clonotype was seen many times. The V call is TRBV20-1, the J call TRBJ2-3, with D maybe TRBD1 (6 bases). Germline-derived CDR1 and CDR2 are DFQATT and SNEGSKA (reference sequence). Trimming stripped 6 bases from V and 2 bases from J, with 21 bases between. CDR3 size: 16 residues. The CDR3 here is CSAPTPARGVTDTQYF. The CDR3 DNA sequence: TGCAGTGCCCCCACCCCGGCCAGGGGCGTCACAGATACGCAGTATTTT.

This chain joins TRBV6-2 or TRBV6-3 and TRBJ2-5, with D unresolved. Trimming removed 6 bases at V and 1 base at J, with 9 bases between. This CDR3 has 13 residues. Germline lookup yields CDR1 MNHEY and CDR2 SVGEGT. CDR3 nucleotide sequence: TGTGCCAGCAGGCCACAGCTCCAAGAGACCCAGTACTTC. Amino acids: CASRPQLQETQYF.

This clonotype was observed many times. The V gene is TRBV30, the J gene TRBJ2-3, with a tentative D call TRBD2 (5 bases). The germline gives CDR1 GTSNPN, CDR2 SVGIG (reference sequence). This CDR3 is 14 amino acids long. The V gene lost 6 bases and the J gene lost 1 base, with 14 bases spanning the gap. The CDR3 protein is CACSGSSGTDTQYF. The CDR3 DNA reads TGTGCCTGTTCGGGATCATCAGGCACAGATACGCAGTATTTT.

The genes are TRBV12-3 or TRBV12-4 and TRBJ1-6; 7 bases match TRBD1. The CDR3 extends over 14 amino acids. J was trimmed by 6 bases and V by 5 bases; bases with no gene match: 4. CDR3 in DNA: TGTGCCAGCAGTGAACAGGGGCGTAATTCACCCCTCCACTTT. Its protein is CASSEQGRNSPLHF.

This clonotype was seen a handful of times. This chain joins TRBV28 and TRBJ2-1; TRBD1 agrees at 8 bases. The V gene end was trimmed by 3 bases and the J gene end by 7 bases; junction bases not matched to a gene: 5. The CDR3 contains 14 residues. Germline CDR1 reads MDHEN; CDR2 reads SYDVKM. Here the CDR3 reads CASSFQGARNEQFF. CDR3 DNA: TGTGCCAGCAGTTTTCAGGGGGCGCGTAATGAGCAGTTCTTC.

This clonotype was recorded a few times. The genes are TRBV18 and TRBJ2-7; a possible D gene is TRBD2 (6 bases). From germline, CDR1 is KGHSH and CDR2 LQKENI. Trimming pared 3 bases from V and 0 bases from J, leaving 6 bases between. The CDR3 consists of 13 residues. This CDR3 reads CASSPTSSYEQYF. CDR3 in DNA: TGTGCCAGCTCACCGACTAGCTCCTACGAGCAGTACTTC. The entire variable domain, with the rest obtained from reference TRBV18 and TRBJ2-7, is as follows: NAGVMQNPRHLVRRRGQEARLRCSPMKGHSHVYWYRQLPEEGLKFMVYLQKENIIDESGMPKERFSAEFPKEGPSILRIQQVVRGDSAAYFCASSPTSSYEQYFGPGTRLTVT.